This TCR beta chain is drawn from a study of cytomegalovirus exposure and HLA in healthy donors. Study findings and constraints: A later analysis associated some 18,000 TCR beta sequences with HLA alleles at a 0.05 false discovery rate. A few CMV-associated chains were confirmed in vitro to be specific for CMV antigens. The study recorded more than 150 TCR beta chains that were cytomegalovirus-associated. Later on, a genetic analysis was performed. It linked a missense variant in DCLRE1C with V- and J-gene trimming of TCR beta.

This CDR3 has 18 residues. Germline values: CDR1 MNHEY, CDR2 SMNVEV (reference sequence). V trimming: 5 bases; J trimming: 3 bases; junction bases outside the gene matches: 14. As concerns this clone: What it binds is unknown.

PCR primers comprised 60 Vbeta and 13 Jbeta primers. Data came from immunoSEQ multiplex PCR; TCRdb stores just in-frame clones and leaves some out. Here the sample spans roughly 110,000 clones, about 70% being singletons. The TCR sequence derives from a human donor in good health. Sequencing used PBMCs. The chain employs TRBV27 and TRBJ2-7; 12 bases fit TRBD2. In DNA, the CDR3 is TGTGCCAGCAGTCTGAGGCTTTGGACTAGCGGGACTCGCTACGAGCAGTACTTC. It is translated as CASSLRLWTSGTRYEQYF.